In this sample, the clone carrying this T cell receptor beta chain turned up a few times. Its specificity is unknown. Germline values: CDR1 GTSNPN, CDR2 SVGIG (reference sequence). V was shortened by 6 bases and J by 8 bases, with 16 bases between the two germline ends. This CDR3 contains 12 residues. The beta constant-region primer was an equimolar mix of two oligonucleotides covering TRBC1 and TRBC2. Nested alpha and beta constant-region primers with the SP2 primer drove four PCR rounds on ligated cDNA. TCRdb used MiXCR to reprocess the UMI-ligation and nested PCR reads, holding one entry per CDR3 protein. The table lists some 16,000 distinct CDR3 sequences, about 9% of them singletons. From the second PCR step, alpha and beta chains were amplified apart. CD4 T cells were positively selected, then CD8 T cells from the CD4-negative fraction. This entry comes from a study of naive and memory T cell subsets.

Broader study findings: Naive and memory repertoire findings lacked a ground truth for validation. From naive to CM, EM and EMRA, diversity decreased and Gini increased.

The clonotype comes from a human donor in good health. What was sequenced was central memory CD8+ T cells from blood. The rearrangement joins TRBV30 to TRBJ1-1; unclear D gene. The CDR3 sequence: CACTDSVWEAFF. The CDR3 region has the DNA TGTGCCTGTACCGACTCAGTGTGGGAAGCTTTCTTT. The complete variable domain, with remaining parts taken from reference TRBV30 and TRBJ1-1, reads SQTIHQWPATLVQPVGSPLSLECTVEGTSNPNLYWYRQAAGRGLQLLFYSVGIGQISSEVPQNLSASRPQDRQFILSSKKLLLSDSGFYLCACTDSVWEAFFGQGTRLTVV.